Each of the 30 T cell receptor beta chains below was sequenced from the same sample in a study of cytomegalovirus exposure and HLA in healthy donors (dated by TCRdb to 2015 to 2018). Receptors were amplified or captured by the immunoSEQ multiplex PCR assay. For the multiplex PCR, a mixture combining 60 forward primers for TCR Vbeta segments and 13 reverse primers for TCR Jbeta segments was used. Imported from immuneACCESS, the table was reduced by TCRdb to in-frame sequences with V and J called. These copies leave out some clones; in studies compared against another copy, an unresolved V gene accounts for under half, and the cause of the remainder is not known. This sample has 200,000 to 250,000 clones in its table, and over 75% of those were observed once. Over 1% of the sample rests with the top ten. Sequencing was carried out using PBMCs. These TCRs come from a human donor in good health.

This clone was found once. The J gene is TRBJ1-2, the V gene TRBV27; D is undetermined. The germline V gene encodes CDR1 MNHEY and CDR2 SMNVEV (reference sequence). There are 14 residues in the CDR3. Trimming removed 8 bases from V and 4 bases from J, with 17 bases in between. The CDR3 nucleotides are TGTGCCAGCGCCCCCAGGCCGGGAAGCTATGGCTACACCTTC. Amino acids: CASAPRPGSYGYTF.

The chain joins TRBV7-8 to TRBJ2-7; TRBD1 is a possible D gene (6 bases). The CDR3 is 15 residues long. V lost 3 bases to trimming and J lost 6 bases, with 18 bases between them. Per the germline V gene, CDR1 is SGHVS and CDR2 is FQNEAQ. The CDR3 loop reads CASSFRQQGTGEQYF. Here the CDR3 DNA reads TGTGCCAGCAGCTTCAGACAACAGGGTACGGGCGAGCAGTACTTC.

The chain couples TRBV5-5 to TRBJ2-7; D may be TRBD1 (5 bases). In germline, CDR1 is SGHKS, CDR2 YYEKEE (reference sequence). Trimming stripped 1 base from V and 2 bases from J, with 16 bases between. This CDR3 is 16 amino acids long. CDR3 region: CASSLSLTANPYEQYF. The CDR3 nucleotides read TGTGCCAGCAGCTTGTCTCTGACAGCAAACCCCTACGAGCAGTACTTC.

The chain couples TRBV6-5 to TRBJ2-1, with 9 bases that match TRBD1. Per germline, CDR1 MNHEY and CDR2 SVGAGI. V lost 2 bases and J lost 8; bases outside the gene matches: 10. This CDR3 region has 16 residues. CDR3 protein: CASSYPPGRTGDEQFF. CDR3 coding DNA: TGTGCCAGCAGTTACCCCCCCGGACGGACAGGGGATGAGCAGTTCTTC.

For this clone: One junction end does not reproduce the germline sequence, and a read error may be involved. The CDR3 DNA reads TGTACCAGCAGCTCGGAAGACAAATCGGCTGGAAACACCATATATTTT. It codes for CTSSSEDKSAGNTIYF. V and J are TRBV13 and TRBJ1-3; unclear D gene. The germline CDR1 and CDR2 sequences are PRHDT and FYEKMQ (reference sequence). This CDR3 is 16 amino acids long.

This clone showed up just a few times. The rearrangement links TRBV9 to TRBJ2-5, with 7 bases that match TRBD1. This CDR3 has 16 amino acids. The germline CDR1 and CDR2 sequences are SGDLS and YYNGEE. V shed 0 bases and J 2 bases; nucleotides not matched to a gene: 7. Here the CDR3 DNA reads TGTGCCAGCAGCGTAGGTCACAGGGGCGGTCAAGAGACCCAGTACTTC. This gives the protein CASSVGHRGGQETQYF. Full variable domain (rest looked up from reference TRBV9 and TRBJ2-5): DSGVTQTPKHLITATGQRVTLRCSPRSGDLSVYWYQQSLDQGLQFLIQYYNGEERAKGNILERFSAQQFPDLHSELNLSSLELGDSALYFCASSVGHRGGQETQYFGPGTRLLVL.

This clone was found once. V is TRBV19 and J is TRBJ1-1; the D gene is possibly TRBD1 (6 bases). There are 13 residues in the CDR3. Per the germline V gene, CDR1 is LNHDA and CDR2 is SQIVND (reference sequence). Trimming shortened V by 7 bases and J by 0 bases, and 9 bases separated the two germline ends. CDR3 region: CASISGVNTEAFF. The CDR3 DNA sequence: TGTGCCAGTATCTCAGGGGTGAACACTGAAGCTTTCTTT.

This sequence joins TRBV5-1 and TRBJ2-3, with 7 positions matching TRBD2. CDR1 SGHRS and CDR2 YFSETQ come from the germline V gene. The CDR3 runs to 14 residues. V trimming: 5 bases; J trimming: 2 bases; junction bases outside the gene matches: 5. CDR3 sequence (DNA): TGCGCCAGCAGGTCTAGCGGAGTCACAGATACGCAGTATTTT. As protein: CASRSSGVTDTQYF.

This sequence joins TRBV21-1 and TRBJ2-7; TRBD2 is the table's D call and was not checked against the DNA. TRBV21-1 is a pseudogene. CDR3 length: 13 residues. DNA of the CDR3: TGTGCCAGCAGCGGTCTAGCGGGCCACGAGCAGTACTTC. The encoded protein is CASSGLAGHEQYF.

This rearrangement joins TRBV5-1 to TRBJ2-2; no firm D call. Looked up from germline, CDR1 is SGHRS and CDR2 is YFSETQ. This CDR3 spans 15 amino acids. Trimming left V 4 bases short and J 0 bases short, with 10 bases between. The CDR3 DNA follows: TGCGCCAGCAGCCCCCTGAGCGCGAACACCGGGGAGCTGTTTTTT. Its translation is CASSPLSANTGELFF. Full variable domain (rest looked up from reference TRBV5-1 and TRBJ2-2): KAGVTQTPRYLIKTRGQQVTLSCSPISGHRSVSWYQQTPGQGLQFLFEYFSETQRNKGNFPGRFSGRQFSNSRSEMNVSTLELGDSALYLCASSPLSANTGELFFGEGSRLTVL.

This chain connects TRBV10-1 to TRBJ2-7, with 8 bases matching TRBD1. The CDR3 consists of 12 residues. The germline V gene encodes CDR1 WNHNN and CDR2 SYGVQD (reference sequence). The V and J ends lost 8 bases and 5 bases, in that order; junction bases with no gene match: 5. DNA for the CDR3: TGCGCCAGCGAACAGGGGGGCGACGAGCAGTACTTC. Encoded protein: CASEQGGDEQYF.

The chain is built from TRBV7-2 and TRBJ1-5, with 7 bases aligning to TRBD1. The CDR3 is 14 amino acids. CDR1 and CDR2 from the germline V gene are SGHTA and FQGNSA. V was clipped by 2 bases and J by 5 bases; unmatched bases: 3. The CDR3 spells CASSLRQGDQPQHF. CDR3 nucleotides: TGTGCCAGCAGCTTAAGACAGGGTGATCAGCCCCAGCATTTT.

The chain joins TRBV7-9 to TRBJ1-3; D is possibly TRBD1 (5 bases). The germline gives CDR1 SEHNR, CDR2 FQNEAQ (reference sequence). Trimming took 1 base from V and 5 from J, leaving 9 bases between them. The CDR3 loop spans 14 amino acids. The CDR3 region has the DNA TGTGCCAGCAGCTTAGGAGACAGACGAAACACCATATATTTT. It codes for CASSLGDRRNTIYF. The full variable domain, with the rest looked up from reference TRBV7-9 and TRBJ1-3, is DTGVSQNPRHKITKRGQNVTFRCDPISEHNRLYWYRQTLGQGPEFLTYFQNEAQLEKSRLLSDRFSAERPKGSFSTLEIQRTEQGDSAMYLCASSLGDRRNTIYFGEGSWLTVV.

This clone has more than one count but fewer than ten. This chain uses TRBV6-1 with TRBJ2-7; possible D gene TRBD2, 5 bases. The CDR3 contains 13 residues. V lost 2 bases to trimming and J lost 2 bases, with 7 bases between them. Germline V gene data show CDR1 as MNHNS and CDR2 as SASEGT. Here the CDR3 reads CASSERGPYEQYF. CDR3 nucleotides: TGTGCCAGCAGTGAACGGGGTCCCTACGAGCAGTACTTC.

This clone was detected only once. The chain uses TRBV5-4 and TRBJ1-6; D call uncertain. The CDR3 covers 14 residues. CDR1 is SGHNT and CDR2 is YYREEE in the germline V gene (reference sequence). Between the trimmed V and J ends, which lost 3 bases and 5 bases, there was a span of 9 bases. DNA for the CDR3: TGTGCCAGCAGCTCCCCCCCCAATAATTCACCCCTCCACTTT. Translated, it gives CASSSPPNNSPLHF.

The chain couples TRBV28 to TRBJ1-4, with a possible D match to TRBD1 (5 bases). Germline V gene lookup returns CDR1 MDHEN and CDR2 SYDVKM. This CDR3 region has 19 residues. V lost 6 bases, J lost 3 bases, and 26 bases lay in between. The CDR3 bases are TGTGCCAGCAGAACTCCCCGGGGCGACCTGGGAGGAGCTAATGAAAAACTGTTTTTT. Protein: CASRTPRGDLGGANEKLFF.

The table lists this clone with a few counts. The CDR3 loop reads CASSFSNEQFF. The CDR3 nucleotides read TGTGCCAGCAGCTTTAGTAATGAGCAGTTCTTC. V gene TRBV5-6 combines with J gene TRBJ2-1; D gene uncertain. The CDR3 totals 11 residues. V was pared by 2 bases and J by 7 bases, with 4 bases between. Germline CDR1 SGHDT, CDR2 YYEEEE.

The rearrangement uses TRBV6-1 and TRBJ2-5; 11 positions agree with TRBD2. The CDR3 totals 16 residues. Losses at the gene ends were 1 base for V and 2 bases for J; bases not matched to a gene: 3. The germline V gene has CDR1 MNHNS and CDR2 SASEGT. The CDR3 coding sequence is TGTGCCAGCAGTGAAGGACTAGCGGGACTGCAAGAGACCCAGTACTTC. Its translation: CASSEGLAGLQETQYF.

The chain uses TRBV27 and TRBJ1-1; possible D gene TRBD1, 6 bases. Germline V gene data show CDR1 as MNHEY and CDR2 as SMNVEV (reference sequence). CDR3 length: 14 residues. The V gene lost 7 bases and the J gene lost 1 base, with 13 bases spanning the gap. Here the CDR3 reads CASNKPTGNTEAFF. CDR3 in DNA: TGTGCCAGCAATAAACCGACAGGGAACACTGAAGCTTTCTTT.

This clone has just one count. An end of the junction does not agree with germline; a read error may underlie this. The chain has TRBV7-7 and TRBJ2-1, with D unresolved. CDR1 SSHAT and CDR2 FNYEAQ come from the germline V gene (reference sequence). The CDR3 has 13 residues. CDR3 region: CASSQSPGNEQFF. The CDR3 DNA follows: TGTGCTAGCAGCCAGTCTCCGGGCAATGAGCAGTTCTTC.

Written as DNA, the CDR3 is TGTGCCACCAGCAGATATAGCGGAACCATCCGATCAAGAGAGACCCAGTACTTC. It yields the protein CATSRYSGTIRSRETQYF. V is TRBV15 and J is TRBJ2-5, with a weak D call TRBD2 (6 bases). This CDR3 has 18 residues. CDR1 and CDR2 (germline): LNHNV, YYDKDF (reference sequence). The V gene lost 2 bases and the J gene lost 4 bases, with 23 bases spanning the gap.

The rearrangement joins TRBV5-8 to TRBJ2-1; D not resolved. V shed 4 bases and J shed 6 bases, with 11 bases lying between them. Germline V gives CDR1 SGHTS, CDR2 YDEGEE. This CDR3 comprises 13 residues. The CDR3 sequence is CASSQTAFNEQFF. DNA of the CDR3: TGTGCCAGCAGCCAGACTGCGTTCAATGAGCAGTTCTTC.

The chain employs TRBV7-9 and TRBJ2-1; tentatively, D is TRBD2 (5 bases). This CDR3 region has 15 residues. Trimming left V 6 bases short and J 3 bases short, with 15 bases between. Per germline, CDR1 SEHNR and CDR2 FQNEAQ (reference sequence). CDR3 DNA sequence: TGTGCCAGCAGTTCCCTTAGCGTACGCTACAATGAGCAGTTCTTC. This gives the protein CASSSLSVRYNEQFF.

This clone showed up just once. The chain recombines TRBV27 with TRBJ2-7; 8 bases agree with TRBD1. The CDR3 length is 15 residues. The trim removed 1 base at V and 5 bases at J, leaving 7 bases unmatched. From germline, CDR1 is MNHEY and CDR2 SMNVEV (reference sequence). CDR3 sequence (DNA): TGTGCCAGCAGTTTATTAGCTGGACAGGGCCACGAGCAGTACTTC. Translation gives CASSLLAGQGHEQYF.

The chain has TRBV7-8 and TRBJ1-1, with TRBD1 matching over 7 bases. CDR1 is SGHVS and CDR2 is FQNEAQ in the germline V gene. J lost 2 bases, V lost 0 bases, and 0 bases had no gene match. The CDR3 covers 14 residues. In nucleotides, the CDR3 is TGTGCCAGCAGCTTAGCAGGGGGCAACACTGAAGCTTTCTTT. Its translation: CASSLAGGNTEAFF.

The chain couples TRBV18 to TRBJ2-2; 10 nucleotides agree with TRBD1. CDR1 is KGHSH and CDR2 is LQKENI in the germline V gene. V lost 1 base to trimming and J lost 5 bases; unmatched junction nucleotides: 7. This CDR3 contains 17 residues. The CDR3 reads CASSPLRQGAGTGELFF. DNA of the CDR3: TGTGCCAGCTCACCACTTCGACAGGGGGCAGGTACCGGGGAGCTGTTTTTT.

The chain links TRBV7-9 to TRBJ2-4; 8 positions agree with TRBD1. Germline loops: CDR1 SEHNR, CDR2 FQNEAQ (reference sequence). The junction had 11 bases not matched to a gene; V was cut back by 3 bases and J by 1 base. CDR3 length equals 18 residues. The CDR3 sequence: CASSFGGDRDRAKNIQYF. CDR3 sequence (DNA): TGTGCCAGCAGCTTTGGCGGGGACCGGGACAGGGCCAAAAACATTCAGTACTTC.

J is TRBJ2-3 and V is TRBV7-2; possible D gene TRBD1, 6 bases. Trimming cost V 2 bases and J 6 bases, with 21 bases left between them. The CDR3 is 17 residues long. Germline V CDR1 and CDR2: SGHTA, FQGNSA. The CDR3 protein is CASSLRIQGLWGDTQYF. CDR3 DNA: TGTGCCAGCAGCTTAAGGATACAGGGCCTTTGGGGGGATACGCAGTATTTT.

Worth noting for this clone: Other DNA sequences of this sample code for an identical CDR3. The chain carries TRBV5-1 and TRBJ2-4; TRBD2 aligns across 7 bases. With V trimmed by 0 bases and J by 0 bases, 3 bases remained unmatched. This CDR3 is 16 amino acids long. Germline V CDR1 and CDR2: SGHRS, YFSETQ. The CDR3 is CASSLGLAVAKNIQYF. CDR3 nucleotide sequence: TGCGCCAGCAGCTTGGGGCTAGCGGTAGCCAAAAACATTCAGTACTTC.

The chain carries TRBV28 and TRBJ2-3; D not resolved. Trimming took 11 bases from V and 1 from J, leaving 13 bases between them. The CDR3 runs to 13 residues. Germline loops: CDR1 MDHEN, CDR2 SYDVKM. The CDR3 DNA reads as TGTGCCTGCGCGGTGGCGGGCACAGATACGCAGTATTTT. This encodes CACAVAGTDTQYF.